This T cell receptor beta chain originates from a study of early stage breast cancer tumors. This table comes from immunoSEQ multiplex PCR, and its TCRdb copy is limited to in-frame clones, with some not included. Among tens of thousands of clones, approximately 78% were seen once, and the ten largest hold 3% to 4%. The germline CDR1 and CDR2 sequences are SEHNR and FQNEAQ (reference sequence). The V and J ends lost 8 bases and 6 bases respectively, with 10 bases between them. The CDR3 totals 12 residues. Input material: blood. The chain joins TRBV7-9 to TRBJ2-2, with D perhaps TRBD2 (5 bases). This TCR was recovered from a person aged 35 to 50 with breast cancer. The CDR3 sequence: CASGLAPGELFF. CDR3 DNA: TGTGCCAGCGGGTTAGCGCCCGGGGAGCTGTTTTTT.